This TCR beta chain was obtained from a study of CD8 T cells in ankylosing spondylitis. Overall study results and limits: Disease-linked clones proved CD8+ and comparatively uncommon in peripheral blood. Reactive arthritis synovial fluid and blood previously showed some of these motif variants. It appeared that ankylosing spondylitis blood was characterized by a TCR beta motif of several highly homologous variants. Reportedly, disease-linked clones are significantly enriched in ankylosing spondylitis patients' matched synovial fluid.

Library preparation for TCR beta used quantitative 5'-RACE with molecular barcodes. TCRdb re-called the 5' RACE reads with MiXCR, one entry per CDR3 protein. This table has about 840,000 distinct CDR3 sequences, 12% appearing once. This clonotype was picked up many times. Its cognate antigen is unknown. The CDR3 covers 13 residues. Trimming left V 6 bases short and J 5 bases short, with 13 bases between. Germline CDR1 reads MNHNS; CDR2 reads SASEGT. The chain is built from TRBV6-1 and TRBJ1-1; D perhaps matches TRBD1 (6 bases). The sample was blood, either unsorted or a sorted T cell fraction (not recorded which). The source is a male donor with ankylosing spondylitis. In DNA, the CDR3 is TGTGCCAGCAGAACAGGGTGGGGAACTGAAGCTTTCTTT. It is translated as CASRTGWGTEAFF.